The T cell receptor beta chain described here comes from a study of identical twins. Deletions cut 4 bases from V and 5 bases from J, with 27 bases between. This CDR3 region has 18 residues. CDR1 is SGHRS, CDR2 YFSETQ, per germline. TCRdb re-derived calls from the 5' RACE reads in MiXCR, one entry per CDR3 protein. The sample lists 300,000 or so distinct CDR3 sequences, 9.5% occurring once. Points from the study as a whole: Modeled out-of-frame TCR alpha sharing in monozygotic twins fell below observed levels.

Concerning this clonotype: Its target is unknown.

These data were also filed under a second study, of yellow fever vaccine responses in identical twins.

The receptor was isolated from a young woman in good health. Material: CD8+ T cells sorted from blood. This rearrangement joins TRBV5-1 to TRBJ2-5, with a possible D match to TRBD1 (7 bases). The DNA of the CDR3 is TGCGCCAGCAGCCCTGACAGGGTAGCGGCCAAGGGGAGGGAGACCCAGTACTTC. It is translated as CASSPDRVAAKGRETQYF.